A single sample is the source of the 10 T cell receptor beta chains below, sequenced in a study of cytomegalovirus exposure and HLA in healthy donors. It was with 60 Vbeta and 13 Jbeta primers that the PCR ran. Assay: immunoSEQ multiplex PCR; the TCRdb copy retains only in-frame clones and omits some. Of around 120,000 clones in the sample, 65% to 90% were seen once. The specimen sequenced was PBMCs. These receptors were collected from a girl aged 2 to 10 in good health and CMV-seronegative.

The chain is built from TRBV7-6 and TRBJ1-2; 9 bases are a match to TRBD1. V was clipped by 1 base and J by 12 bases; unmatched bases: 9. The CDR3 is 14 residues long. Germline V gene lookup returns CDR1 SGHVS and CDR2 FNYEAQ. The DNA of the CDR3 is TGTGCCAGCAGCTTAGGGGTTGGGACAGGGCCGCACACCTTC. It specifies CASSLGVGTGPHTF.

The chain combines TRBV30 with TRBJ1-5, with a weak D call TRBD1 (6 bases). The CDR3 contains 14 residues. The V and J ends lost 1 base and 5 bases respectively, with 12 bases between them. Germline V lookup: CDR1 GTSNPN, CDR2 SVGIG (reference sequence). This CDR3 reads CAWSAGVGDQPQHF. DNA for the CDR3: TGTGCCTGGAGTGCAGGGGTGGGCGATCAGCCCCAGCATTTT.

This chain joins TRBV15 and TRBJ2-1; 13 positions agree with TRBD2. The junction had 4 bases not matched to a gene; V was cut back by 2 bases and J by 6 bases. The CDR3 extends over 16 amino acids. Germline V gene data show CDR1 as LNHNV and CDR2 as YYDKDF (reference sequence). CDR3 DNA sequence: TGTGCCACCAGCAGAAACGGACTAGCGGGAGTCAATGAGCAGTTCTTC. Protein product: CATSRNGLAGVNEQFF.

J is TRBJ1-1 and V is TRBV28; D gene unclear. CDR1 is MDHEN and CDR2 is SYDVKM in the germline V gene. This CDR3 region has 13 residues. V was cut by 10 bases and J by 1 base, with 13 bases left in between. The CDR3 is CATISTGNTEAFF. DNA for the CDR3: TGTGCCACCATAAGCACTGGGAACACTGAAGCTTTCTTT.

This clone was detected only once. The chain combines TRBV18 with TRBJ1-2; weak D call: TRBD1 (6 bases). This CDR3 spans 15 amino acids. CDR1 KGHSH and CDR2 LQKENI come from the germline V gene. Trimming took off 2 bases at V and 7 bases at J, with 17 bases between the two ends. CDR3 nucleotide sequence: TGTGCCAGCTCACCAACTCCCGGACAGAAGGCTGGCTACACCTTC. Its translation: CASSPTPGQKAGYTF.

The chain joins TRBV10-2 to TRBJ2-3; weak D call: TRBD2 (6 bases). The germline V gene has CDR1 WSHSY and CDR2 SAAADI. CDR3 length: 16 amino acids. V lost 6 bases and J 1 base, leaving 17 bases between the germline ends. In DNA, the CDR3 is TGCGCCAGCAGAAAAATCCGGGACTGGGGCACAGATACGCAGTATTTT. Its translation is CASRKIRDWGTDTQYF.

V is TRBV5-4 and J is TRBJ2-5; TRBD2 matches at 15 bases. V shed 4 bases and J 4 bases; nucleotides not matched to a gene: 2. The CDR3 has 15 residues. Germline V gene sequence: CDR1 SGHNT, CDR2 YYREEE (reference sequence). The CDR3 reads CASSPGLAGGETQYF. The CDR3 region has the DNA TGTGCCAGCAGCCCGGGACTAGCGGGGGGAGAGACCCAGTACTTC. The full variable domain, with the rest looked up from reference TRBV5-4 and TRBJ2-5, is ETGVTQSPTHLIKTRGQQVTLRCSSQSGHNTVSWYQQALGQGPQFIFQYYREEENGRGNFPPRFSGLQFPNYSSELNVNALELDDSALYLCASSPGLAGGETQYFGPGTRLLVL.

The genes are TRBV6-6 and TRBJ1-1, with a tentative D call TRBD1 (5 bases). V was shortened by 5 bases and J by 0 bases, with 13 bases between the two germline ends. Germline loops: CDR1 MNHNY, CDR2 SVGAGI (reference sequence). The CDR3 has 15 amino acids. CDR3 nucleotide sequence: TGTGCCAGCAGTGACGACAGATATGTGAACACTGAAGCTTTCTTT. Protein product: CASSDDRYVNTEAFF.

V is TRBV5-8 and J is TRBJ1-5; 10 nucleotides match TRBD1. This CDR3 has 14 amino acids. The trim removed 3 bases at V and 9 bases at J, leaving 6 bases unmatched. Germline V gives CDR1 SGHTS, CDR2 YDEGEE. CDR3 in amino acids: CASSSGTGAAPQHF. The CDR3 bases are TGTGCCAGCAGCTCCGGGACAGGGGCTGCGCCCCAGCATTTT.

V is TRBV29-1 and J is TRBJ2-1; no reliable D call. Between the trimmed V and J ends, which lost 4 bases and 4 bases, there was a span of 8 bases. Germline CDR1 reads SQVTM; CDR2 reads ANQGSEA. The CDR3 is 12 residues long. The CDR3 protein is CSVGQVYNEQFF. The DNA of the CDR3 is TGCAGCGTTGGGCAGGTTTACAATGAGCAGTTCTTC.